These T cell receptor beta chains were read from a single sample in a study of human T cells and chemical hapten exposure. A single record per CDR3 protein comes from TCRdb applying MiXCR to the RACE reads. The sample includes about 57,000 distinct CDR3 sequences, roughly a tenth of them seen just once. The source was whole blood, collected in connection with sensitization to the hapten diphenylcyclopropenone (DPC). The receptors originated from a woman aged 40 to 50 with alopecia areata. Some clones in this sample may be carry-over from other donors' samples. The CDR3 runs from the conserved cysteine through the conserved F or W. The D gene is left open where the match is weak. The listing skips clone size in some rows; elsewhere it reads once, few, many or a size class.

v_gene,j_gene,abundance,d_gene,len,CDR3aa,CDR3nt
TRBV9,TRBJ1-5,many,TRBD1,14,CASSVEAGGQPQHF,TGTGCCAGCAGCGTAGAGGCAGGGGGACAGCCCCAGCATTTT
TRBV21-1,TRBJ2-3,few,.,16,CASSKEKASFTDTQYF,TGTGCCAGCAGCAAAGAGAAAGCGAGCTTCACAGATACGCAGTATTTT
TRBV20-1,TRBJ2-3,many,.,12,CSARDEGRKQYF,TGCAGTGCTAGAGATGAGGGCCGGAAGCAGTATTTT
TRBV28,TRBJ2-3,many,TRBD2,17,CASSLPLLAASTDTQYF,TGTGCCAGCAGTTTACCCCTACTAGCGGCTAGCACAGATACGCAGTATTTT
TRBV7-3,TRBJ2-5,many,.,16,CASSLGSGGPIETQYF,TGTGCCAGCAGCTTGGGTAGTGGGGGCCCTATAGAGACCCAGTACTTC
TRBV5-6,TRBJ2-3,few,TRBD1,15,CASSLMTGGSDTQYF,TGTGCCAGCAGCTTGATGACAGGGGGTTCGGATACGCAGTATTTT
TRBV11-2,TRBJ1-1,few,.,13,CASSLQWNTEAFF,TGTGCCAGCAGTCTACAATGGAACACTGAAGCTTTCTTT
TRBV6-5,TRBJ1-1,many,.,15,CAGPRKSSLNTEAFF,TGTGCGGGGCCCCGAAAGAGCAGCCTGAACACTGAAGCTTTCTTT
TRBV18,TRBJ1-2,many,.,13,CASSPGPDYGYTF,TGTGCCAGCTCACCGGGACCAGACTATGGCTACACCTTC
TRBV28,TRBJ2-3,.,TRBD2,16,CASSLRGGLSTDTQYF,TGTGCCAGCAGTTTGCGGGGGGGCCTTAGCACAGATACGCAGTATTTT
TRBV5-4,TRBJ2-3,few,TRBD2,18,CASSLELAGGLPTDTQYF,TGTGCCAGCAGCTTGGAACTAGCGGGGGGGCTACCCACAGATACGCAGTATTTT
TRBV7-2,TRBJ1-1,many,.,13,CASSSSQYTEAFF,TGTGCCAGCAGCTCCTCTCAGTACACTGAAGCTTTCTTT
TRBV6-6,TRBJ1-2,.,.,13,CASSYFRDYGYTF,TGTGCCAGCAGTTACTTTAGGGACTATGGCTACACCTTC
TRBV28,TRBJ2-3,many,.,12,CASSPRQSTQYF,TGTGCCAGCAGTCCCCGCCAAAGTACGCAGTATTTT
TRBV29-1,TRBJ2-3,many,TRBD1,13,CSVSGGYTDTQYF,TGCAGCGTCTCAGGGGGTTACACAGATACGCAGTATTTT
TRBV6-1,TRBJ2-7,many,TRBD1,14,CASSEGDSFYEQYF,TGTGCCAGCAGTGAAGGGGACAGTTTCTACGAGCAGTACTTC
TRBV29-1,TRBJ1-3,many,.,15,CSVKGRGGSGNTIYF,TGCAGCGTCAAAGGGAGGGGAGGATCTGGAAACACCATATATTTT
TRBV4-1,TRBJ2-7,.,TRBD2,20,CASSQDFNRLASGGAYEQYF,TGCGCCAGCAGCCAAGATTTTAATCGTCTGGCTAGCGGGGGGGCTTACGAGCAGTACTTC
TRBV20-1,TRBJ1-5,many,TRBD1,16,CSARLGTGGLNQPQHF,TGCAGTGCTAGACTCGGGACAGGGGGCCTCAATCAGCCCCAGCATTTT
TRBV12-3/TRBV12-4,TRBJ2-3,many,.,14,CASSFRRSTDTQYF,TGTGCCAGCAGTTTCCGACGTAGCACAGATACGCAGTATTTT
TRBV30,TRBJ2-2,many,.,11,CAMVLPGELFF,TGTGCTATGGTCCTGCCGGGGGAGCTGTTTTTT
TRBV28,TRBJ2-3,.,TRBD2,15,CASRTSGGRTDTQYF,TGTGCCAGCAGGACTAGCGGGGGCCGCACAGATACGCAGTATTTT
TRBV5-1,TRBJ1-1,many,.,12,CASSPGHREAFF,TGCGCCAGCAGCCCCGGACACAGGGAAGCTTTCTTT
TRBV7-6,TRBJ1-4,many,TRBD1,15,CASSLEQGVNEKLFF,TGTGCCAGCAGCTTAGAACAGGGGGTGAATGAAAAACTGTTTTTT
TRBV6-5,TRBJ2-7,many,TRBD1,14,CASSWGQGGYEQYF,TGTGCCAGCAGTTGGGGACAGGGAGGCTACGAGCAGTACTTC
TRBV12-3/TRBV12-4,TRBJ2-5,.,TRBD2,15,CASSQAGGYQETQYF,TGTGCCAGCAGCCAAGCGGGGGGGTACCAAGAGACCCAGTACTTC
TRBV11-2,TRBJ1-2,many,TRBD1,15,CASSAGQGGLYGYTF,TGTGCCAGCAGCGCCGGACAGGGAGGGCTCTATGGCTACACCTTC
TRBV5-4,TRBJ2-1,few,.,14,CASRGDLGRGEQFF,TGTGCCAGCAGAGGGGACTTAGGGCGGGGTGAGCAGTTCTTC
TRBV5-5,TRBJ2-7,few,.,14,CASSAENDAYEQYF,TGTGCCAGCAGCGCAGAGAACGATGCCTACGAGCAGTACTTC
TRBV27,TRBJ2-2,many,.,15,CASSLSGLYTGELFF,TGTGCCAGCAGTTTATCGGGACTTTACACCGGGGAGCTGTTTTTT
TRBV5-1,TRBJ1-5,few,.,15,CASSLDPGFNQPQHF,TGCGCCAGCAGCTTGGATCCGGGATTCAATCAGCCCCAGCATTTT
TRBV13,TRBJ2-3,many,.,12,CASSLREDTQYF,TGTGCCAGCAGCTTGAGGGAAGATACGCAGTATTTT
TRBV15,TRBJ2-3,many,TRBD1,18,CATSTTMGQGAKADTQYF,TGTGCCACCAGCACTACCATGGGACAGGGGGCGAAGGCAGATACGCAGTATTTC
TRBV5-5,TRBJ2-1,.,.,14,CASSLSRIYNEQFF,TGTGCCAGCAGCTTGAGCCGGATCTACAATGAGCAGTTCTTC
TRBV6-1,TRBJ1-6,.,.,13,CASSPRGPGALHF,TGTGCCAGCAGCCCTCGTGGTCCCGGGGCCCTCCACTTT